The 16 T cell receptor beta chains presented below share a single source sample, sequenced in a study of radiation and T cells in renal cell carcinoma. Time point in this sample: blood 2 weeks post-SBRT. Treatment given: 15 Gy SBRT to primary tumor, nephrectomy 4 weeks later. Profiled with immunoSEQ multiplex PCR; TCRdb holds only in-frame clones, not every one. The sample yields about 130,000 clones, about 81% seen once. The specimen was blood, collected from a patient whose treatment included radiotherapy and nephrectomy. The receptors derive from an older woman with renal cell carcinoma.

This chain links TRBV14 with TRBJ1-2; no clear D. CDR1 is SGHDN, CDR2 FVKESK, per germline. The germline V and J ends were trimmed by 4 bases and 8 bases, with 14 bases remaining between them. This CDR3 is built from 13 residues. CDR3 amino acids: CASSLDRRGGYTF. The CDR3 coding sequence is TGTGCCAGCAGCCTCGACCGCAGAGGCGGCTACACCTTC.

This chain joins TRBV6-1 and TRBJ1-6; D remains unclear. Germline V gene sequence: CDR1 MNHNS, CDR2 SASEGT. Trimming removed 4 bases from V and 5 bases from J, with 15 bases in between. CDR3 length equals 16 residues. The CDR3, as DNA: TGTGCCAGCAGTGGCAAGTACAGCGTTAATAATTCACCCCTCCACTTT. Protein product: CASSGKYSVNNSPLHF.

The CDR3 nucleotides are TGTGCCAGCAGCTCCCCCGTGGTGGGCAACGTCCTGACTTTC. This encodes CASSSPVVGNVLTF. The chain joins TRBV9 to TRBJ2-6; unclear D gene. The germline V gene encodes CDR1 SGDLS and CDR2 YYNGEE. The CDR3 spans 14 residues. Trimming took off 4 bases at V and 9 bases at J, with 14 bases between the two ends.

The rearrangement joins TRBV6-1 to TRBJ1-1; the D gene is possibly TRBD1 (5 bases). The CDR3 extends over 12 amino acids. Germline V gene sequence: CDR1 MNHNS, CDR2 SASEGT. V was shortened by 9 bases and J by 0 bases, with 8 bases between the two germline ends. The DNA for the CDR3 is TGTGCCAGTGGACACCTGAACACTGAAGCTTTCTTT. It encodes CASGHLNTEAFF.

The CDR3 DNA follows: TGTGCCAGCAGCTTTCGCTACGAGCAGTACTTC. This gives the protein CASSFRYEQYF. The genes are TRBV11-2 and TRBJ2-7; no clear D gene. This CDR3 has 11 residues. V was trimmed by 3 bases and J by 3 bases, leaving 3 bases between them. Germline lookup yields CDR1 SGHAT and CDR2 FQNNGV.

The chain recombines TRBV6-1 with TRBJ2-5, with D maybe TRBD1 (6 bases). The CDR3 is 14 amino acids. Trimming removed 7 bases from V and 7 bases from J, with 19 bases in between. Germline V gene sequence: CDR1 MNHNS, CDR2 SASEGT. The CDR3 DNA reads TGTGCCAGCACTCCAAGGACAGTTTCCGGGACCCAGTACTTC. Its translation is CASTPRTVSGTQYF.

The J gene is TRBJ1-2, the V gene TRBV6-5; D uncertain. Germline V lookup: CDR1 MNHEY, CDR2 SVGAGI. This CDR3 region has 16 residues. The V and J ends lost 0 bases and 3 bases respectively, with 14 bases between them. CDR3 protein: CASSYSKAGLHYGYTF. CDR3 DNA: TGTGCCAGCAGTTACTCGAAGGCAGGCCTCCACTATGGCTACACCTTC.

This clone came up a few times. This rearrangement joins TRBV7-9 to TRBJ2-7; no definite D call. Between the trimmed V and J ends, which lost 6 bases and 4 bases, there was a span of 7 bases. The CDR3 spans 11 residues. Germline lookup yields CDR1 SEHNR and CDR2 FQNEAQ (reference sequence). CDR3 in amino acids: CASSSYYEQYF. CDR3 coding DNA: TGTGCCAGCAGTTCCTATTACGAGCAGTACTTC.

This clone was detected a few times. The chain couples TRBV5-4 to TRBJ2-2; tentatively, D is TRBD1 (5 bases). CDR1 is SGHNT, CDR2 YYREEE, per germline (reference sequence). Deletions cut 4 bases from V and 1 base from J, with 11 bases between. CDR3 length: 15 amino acids. The chain's CDR3 is CASSPGGQNTGELFF. Here the CDR3 DNA reads TGTGCCAGCAGCCCGGGTGGACAGAACACCGGGGAGCTGTTTTTT.

CDR3: CASSVGQNPTLAEQFF. CDR3 coding DNA: TGTGCCAGCAGCGTAGGGCAGAATCCTACTTTAGCCGAGCAGTTCTTC. The V call is TRBV9, the J call TRBJ2-1; D not certain. V was trimmed by 0 bases and J by 10 bases, leaving 20 bases between them. This CDR3 is 16 amino acids long. Germline V gene sequence: CDR1 SGDLS, CDR2 YYNGEE.

V usage is TRBV5-1 and J usage is TRBJ2-3; 8 bases are shared with TRBD2. This CDR3 has 13 amino acids. Per germline, CDR1 SGHRS and CDR2 YFSETQ. V dropped 3 bases and J dropped 5; count of bases not matched to a gene: 2. The CDR3 DNA reads as TGCGCCAGCAGCTCGGGAGGGCTAGATACGCAGTATTTT. This encodes CASSSGGLDTQYF. The full variable domain, with the rest looked up from reference TRBV5-1 and TRBJ2-3, is KAGVTQTPRYLIKTRGQQVTLSCSPISGHRSVSWYQQTPGQGLQFLFEYFSETQRNKGNFPGRFSGRQFSNSRSEMNVSTLELGDSALYLCASSSGGLDTQYFGPGTRLTVL.

V gene TRBV5-8 combines with J gene TRBJ2-7, with D possibly being TRBD2 (6 bases). The CDR3 is 16 residues long. The V end lost 4 bases, the J end lost 3 bases, and 20 bases lay between the germline ends. CDR1 and CDR2 from the germline V gene are SGHTS and YDEGEE. CDR3: CASSAGPLYNLYEQYF. The DNA for the CDR3 is TGTGCCAGCAGCGCGGGACCGCTTTACAACCTCTACGAGCAGTACTTC.

The rearrangement links TRBV7-2 to TRBJ1-1; unclear D gene. Trimming shortened V by 10 bases and J by 3 bases, and 12 bases separated the two germline ends. CDR1 and CDR2 (germline): SGHTA, FQGNSA. CDR3 length: 12 residues. In DNA, the CDR3 is TGTGCCATTACGCCGGGTTACACTGAAGCTTTCTTT. Translation: CAITPGYTEAFF.

This chain joins TRBV4-2 and TRBJ2-7; 8 nucleotides agree with TRBD2. V was pared by 0 bases and J by 7 bases, with 11 bases of the junction left unmatched. The CDR3 contains 16 residues. Germline CDR1 and CDR2: LGHNA and YNFKEQ. CDR3: CASSQDLSSGWGEQYF. The CDR3 DNA is TGTGCCAGCAGCCAAGATCTGTCTAGCGGGTGGGGGGAGCAGTACTTC.

V is TRBV7-6 and J is TRBJ1-4; 7 bases match TRBD1. This CDR3 spans 17 amino acids. With V trimmed by 2 bases and J by 5 bases, 11 bases remained unmatched. Germline assignment: CDR1 SGHVS and CDR2 FNYEAQ. CDR3 residues: CASSLLSSGRGNEKLFF. The CDR3 DNA follows: TGTGCCAGCAGCTTACTATCATCTGGCAGGGGGAATGAAAAACTGTTTTTT.

This clone has ten or more counts. The V and J genes are TRBV5-1 and TRBJ1-1, with a weak D call TRBD1 (6 bases). The CDR3 covers 15 residues. CDR1 and CDR2 from the germline V gene are SGHRS and YFSETQ. Trimming removed 4 bases from V and 4 bases from J, with 17 bases in between. The chain's CDR3 is CASSPAGGRVTEAFF. CDR3 nucleotide sequence: TGCGCCAGCAGCCCAGCCGGGGGCAGGGTCACTGAAGCTTTCTTT.